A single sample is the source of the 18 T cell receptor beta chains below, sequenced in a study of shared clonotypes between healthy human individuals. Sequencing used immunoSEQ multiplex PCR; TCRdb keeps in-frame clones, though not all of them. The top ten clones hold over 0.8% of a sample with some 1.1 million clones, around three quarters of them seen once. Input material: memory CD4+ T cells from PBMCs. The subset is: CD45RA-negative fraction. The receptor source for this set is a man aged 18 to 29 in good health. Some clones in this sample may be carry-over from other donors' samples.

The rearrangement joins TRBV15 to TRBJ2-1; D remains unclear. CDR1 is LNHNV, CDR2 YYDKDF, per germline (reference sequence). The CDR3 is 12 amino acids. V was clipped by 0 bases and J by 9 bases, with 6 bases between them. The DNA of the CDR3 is TGTGCCACCAGCAGAGATCAAGTTGAGCAGTTCTTC. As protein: CATSRDQVEQFF.

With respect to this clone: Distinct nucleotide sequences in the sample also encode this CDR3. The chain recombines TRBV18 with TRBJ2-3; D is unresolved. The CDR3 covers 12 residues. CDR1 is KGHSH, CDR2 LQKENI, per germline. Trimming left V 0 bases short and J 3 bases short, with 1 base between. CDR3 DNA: TGTGCCAGCTCACCACCGACAGATACGCAGTATTTT. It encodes CASSPPTDTQYF.

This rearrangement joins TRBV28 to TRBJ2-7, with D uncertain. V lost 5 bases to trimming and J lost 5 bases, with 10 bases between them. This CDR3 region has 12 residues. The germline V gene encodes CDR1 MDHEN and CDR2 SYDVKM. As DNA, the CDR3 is TGTGCCAGCAGTCTCCCTTTGGACGAGCAGTACTTC. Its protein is CASSLPLDEQYF.

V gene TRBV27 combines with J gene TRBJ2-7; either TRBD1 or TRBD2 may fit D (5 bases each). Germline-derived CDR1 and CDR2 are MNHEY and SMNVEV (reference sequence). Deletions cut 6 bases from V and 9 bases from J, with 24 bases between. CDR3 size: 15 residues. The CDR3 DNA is TGTGCCAGCAGACCGCTCACCCCGGGACGAGAGGGGCAGTACTTC. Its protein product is CASRPLTPGREGQYF.

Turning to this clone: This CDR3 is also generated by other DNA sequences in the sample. The CDR3 DNA is TGTGCCAGCAGCTTGGCTGGGGCGAGCTCTGGAAACACCATATATTTT. This gives the protein CASSLAGASSGNTIYF. This chain links TRBV5-5 with TRBJ1-3; maybe TRBD1 (5 bases). Trimming took 0 bases from V and 0 from J, leaving 10 bases between them. Germline loops: CDR1 SGHKS, CDR2 YYEKEE (reference sequence). The CDR3 covers 16 residues.

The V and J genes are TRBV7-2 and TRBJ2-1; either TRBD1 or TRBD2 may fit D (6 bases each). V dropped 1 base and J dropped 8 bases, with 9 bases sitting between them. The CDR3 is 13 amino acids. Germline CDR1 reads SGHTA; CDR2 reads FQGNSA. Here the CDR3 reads CASSLGRGDEQFF. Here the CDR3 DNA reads TGTGCCAGCAGCTTAGGAAGGGGGGATGAGCAGTTCTTC.

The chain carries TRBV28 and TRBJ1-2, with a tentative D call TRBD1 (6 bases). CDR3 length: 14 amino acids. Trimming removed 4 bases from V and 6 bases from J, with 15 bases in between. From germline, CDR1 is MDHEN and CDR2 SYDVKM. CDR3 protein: CASSSGVGYNGYTF. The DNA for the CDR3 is TGTGCCAGCAGTTCAGGGGTAGGTTACAATGGCTACACCTTC.

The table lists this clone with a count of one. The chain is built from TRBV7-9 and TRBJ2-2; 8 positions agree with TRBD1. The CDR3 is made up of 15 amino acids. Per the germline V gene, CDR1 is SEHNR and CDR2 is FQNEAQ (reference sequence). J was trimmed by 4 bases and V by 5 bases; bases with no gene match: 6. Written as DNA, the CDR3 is TGTGCCAGCAGCAGCTGGGACAGGTCCACCGGGGAGCTGTTTTTT. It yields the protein CASSSWDRSTGELFF.

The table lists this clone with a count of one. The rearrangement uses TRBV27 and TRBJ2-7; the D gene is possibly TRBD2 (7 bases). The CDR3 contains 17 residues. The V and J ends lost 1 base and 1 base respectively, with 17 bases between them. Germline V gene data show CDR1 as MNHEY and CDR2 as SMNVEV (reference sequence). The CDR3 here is CASSLFAGASGSYEQYF. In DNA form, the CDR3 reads TGTGCCAGCAGTTTATTTGCAGGGGCTAGCGGTTCCTACGAGCAGTACTTC.

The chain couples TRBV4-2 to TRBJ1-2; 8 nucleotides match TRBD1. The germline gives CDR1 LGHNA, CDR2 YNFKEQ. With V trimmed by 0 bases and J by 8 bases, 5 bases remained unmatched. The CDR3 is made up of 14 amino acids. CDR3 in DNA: TGTGCCAGCAGCCAAGATGGACAGGGTTGGGGCTACACCTTC. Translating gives CASSQDGQGWGYTF.

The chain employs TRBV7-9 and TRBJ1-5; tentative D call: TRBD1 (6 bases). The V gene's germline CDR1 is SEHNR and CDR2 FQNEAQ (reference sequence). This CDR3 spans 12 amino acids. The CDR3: CSSTRDTQPQHF. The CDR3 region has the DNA TGTTCTTCGACGCGGGACACCCAGCCCCAGCATTTT.

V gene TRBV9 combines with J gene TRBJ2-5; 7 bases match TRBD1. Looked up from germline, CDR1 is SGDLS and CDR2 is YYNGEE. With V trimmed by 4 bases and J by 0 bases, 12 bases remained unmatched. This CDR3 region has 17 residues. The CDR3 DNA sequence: TGTGCCAGCAGCCCCGAGAGCAGGGACAGATACCAAGAGACCCAGTACTTC. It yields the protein CASSPESRDRYQETQYF. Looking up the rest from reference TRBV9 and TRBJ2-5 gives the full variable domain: DSGVTQTPKHLITATGQRVTLRCSPRSGDLSVYWYQQSLDQGLQFLIQYYNGEERAKGNILERFSAQQFPDLHSELNLSSLELGDSALYFCASSPESRDRYQETQYFGPGTRLLVL.

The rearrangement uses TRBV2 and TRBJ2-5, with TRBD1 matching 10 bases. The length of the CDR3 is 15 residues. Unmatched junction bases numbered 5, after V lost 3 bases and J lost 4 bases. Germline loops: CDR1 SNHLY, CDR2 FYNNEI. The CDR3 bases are TGTGCCAGCAGTGAGCAGACAGGGGGCCGAGAGACCCAGTACTTC. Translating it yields CASSEQTGGRETQYF.

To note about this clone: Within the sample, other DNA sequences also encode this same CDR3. CDR3 sequence reads: CASSSTSASYNEQFF. The CDR3 DNA reads TGTGCCAGCAGCTCGACTAGCGCGTCCTACAATGAGCAGTTCTTC. This chain links TRBV7-8 with TRBJ2-1, with 8 positions matching TRBD2. Germline loops: CDR1 SGHVS, CDR2 FQNEAQ. The length of the CDR3 is 15 residues. J gave up 1 base and V 4 bases, and 3 bases lay outside the gene matches.

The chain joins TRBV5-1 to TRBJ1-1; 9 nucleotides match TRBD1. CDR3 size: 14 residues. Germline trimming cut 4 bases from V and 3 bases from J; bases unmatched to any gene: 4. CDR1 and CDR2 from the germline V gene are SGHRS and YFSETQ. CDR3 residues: CASSIRQGDTEAFF. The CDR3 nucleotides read TGCGCCAGCAGCATTCGACAGGGGGACACTGAAGCTTTCTTT.

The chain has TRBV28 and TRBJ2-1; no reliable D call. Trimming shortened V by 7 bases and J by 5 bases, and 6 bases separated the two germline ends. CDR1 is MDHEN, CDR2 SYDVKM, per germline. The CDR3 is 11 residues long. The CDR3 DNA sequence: TGTGCCAGCACGGAAAACAATGAGCAGTTCTTC. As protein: CASTENNEQFF.

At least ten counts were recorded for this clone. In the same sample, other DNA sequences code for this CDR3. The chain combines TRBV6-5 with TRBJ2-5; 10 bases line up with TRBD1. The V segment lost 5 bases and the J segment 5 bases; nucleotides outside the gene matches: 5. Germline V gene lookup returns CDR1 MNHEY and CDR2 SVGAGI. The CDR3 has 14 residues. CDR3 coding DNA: TGTGCCAGCAGTCCCGGGACAGGGGTCGAGACCCAGTACTTC. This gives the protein CASSPGTGVETQYF.

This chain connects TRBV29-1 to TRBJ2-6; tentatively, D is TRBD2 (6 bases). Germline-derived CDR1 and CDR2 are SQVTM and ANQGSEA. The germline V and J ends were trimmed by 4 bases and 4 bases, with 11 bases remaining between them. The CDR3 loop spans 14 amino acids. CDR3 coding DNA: TGCAGCGTTGCGGCGGGGTCCGGGGCCAACGTCCTGACTTTC. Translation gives CSVAAGSGANVLTF.